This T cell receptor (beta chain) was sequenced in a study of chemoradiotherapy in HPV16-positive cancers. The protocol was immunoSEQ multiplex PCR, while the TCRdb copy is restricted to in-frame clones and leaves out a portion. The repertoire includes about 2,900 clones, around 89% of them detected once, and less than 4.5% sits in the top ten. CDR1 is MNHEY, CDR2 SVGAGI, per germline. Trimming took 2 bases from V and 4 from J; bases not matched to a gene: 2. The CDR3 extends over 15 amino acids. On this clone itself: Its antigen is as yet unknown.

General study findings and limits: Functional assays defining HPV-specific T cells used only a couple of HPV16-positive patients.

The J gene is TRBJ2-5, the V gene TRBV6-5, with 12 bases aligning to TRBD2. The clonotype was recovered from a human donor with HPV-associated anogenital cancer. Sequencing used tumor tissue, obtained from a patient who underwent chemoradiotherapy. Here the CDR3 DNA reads TGTGCCAGCAGTTACGCTAGCGGGGGGGCAGAGACCCAGTACTTC. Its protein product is CASSYASGGAETQYF.